These 14 T cell receptor beta chains share one sample of origin, sequenced in a study of follicular helper T cells after annual influenza vaccination. Time point noted: 2015-2016 season, 7 days after influenza vaccination. Data came from immunoSEQ multiplex PCR; TCRdb stores just in-frame clones and leaves some out. The profile shows 6,500 to 8,000 clones, roughly four fifths of them singletons. The sample in question was CXCR5- memory CD4+ T cells sorted from blood, obtained 7 days after influenza vaccination. All receptors come from an adult who received the influenza vaccine.

The rearrangement links TRBV10-3 to TRBJ1-2, with D tentatively TRBD1 (6 bases). The CDR3 totals 16 residues. CDR1 and CDR2 (germline): ENHRY, SYGVKD. The V end was cut by 3 bases, the J end by 3 bases, with 17 bases between. CDR3 amino acids: CAISEAPASGDYGYTF. In nucleotides, the CDR3 is TGTGCCATCAGTGAAGCCCCGGCGTCAGGGGACTATGGCTACACCTTC.

This clone has just one count. The chain couples TRBV7-2 to TRBJ1-5; D uncertain. V lost 7 bases to trimming and J lost 0 bases, with 13 bases between them. The length of the CDR3 is 15 residues. CDR1 SGHTA and CDR2 FQGNSA come from the germline V gene. Here the CDR3 DNA reads TGTGCCAGCACCCCCCGGGCGGCTAGCAATCAGCCCCAGCATTTT. As protein: CASTPRAASNQPQHF.

The rearrangement uses TRBV18 and TRBJ1-5; no reliable D call. Deletions cut 2 bases from V and 0 bases from J, with 5 bases between. The V gene's germline CDR1 is KGHSH and CDR2 LQKENI. The CDR3 has 14 residues. The CDR3 reads CASSPAASNQPQHF. As DNA, the CDR3 is TGTGCCAGCTCACCAGCGGCTAGCAATCAGCCCCAGCATTTT.

This chain uses TRBV30 with TRBJ2-7; possible D gene TRBD2, 6 bases. Germline V lookup: CDR1 GTSNPN, CDR2 SVGIG (reference sequence). The CDR3 is 14 amino acids. V was clipped by 5 bases and J by 3 bases, with 17 bases between them. In nucleotides, the CDR3 is TGTGCCTGGGGCTCTGCGGGACTTAACTACGAGCAGTACTTC. This gives the protein CAWGSAGLNYEQYF.

The DNA for the CDR3 is TGTGCCAGCAGCCAAGGTGCGGGACAGGGGGTCTGGGAGCAGTACTTC. This codes for CASSQGAGQGVWEQYF. The chain combines TRBV4-2 with TRBJ2-7; TRBD1 matches 11 bases. CDR1 LGHNA and CDR2 YNFKEQ come from the germline V gene. Trimming removed 1 base from V and 7 bases from J; junction bases left unmatched: 9. CDR3 length: 16 residues.

In this sample, this clone turned up a few times. The V gene is TRBV6-1, the J gene TRBJ1-6; 8 bases match TRBD1. Looked up from germline, CDR1 is MNHNS and CDR2 is SASEGT. The CDR3 length is 13 residues. The V and J ends lost 7 bases and 7 bases, in that order; junction bases with no gene match: 3. CDR3: CASKGQVNSPLHF. Written as DNA, the CDR3 is TGTGCCAGCAAGGGACAGGTCAATTCACCCCTCCACTTT.

The chain employs TRBV5-1 and TRBJ2-7; 10 bases fit TRBD1. The junction had 14 bases not matched to a gene; V was cut back by 4 bases and J by 7 bases. The CDR3 is 16 residues long. Per the germline V gene, CDR1 is SGHRS and CDR2 is YFSETQ. CDR3 nucleotides: TGCGCCAGCAGCCAGAACCTCGGGACAGGGGCGCAGGAGCAGTACTTC. Its protein product is CASSQNLGTGAQEQYF.

This chain links TRBV27 with TRBJ1-1, with D uncertain. Germline CDR1 and CDR2: MNHEY and SMNVEV (reference sequence). CDR3 length: 14 amino acids. V lost 2 bases and J 1 base, leaving 8 bases between the germline ends. CDR3 in DNA: TGTGCCAGCAGTTTAGGTCGCGGGAACACTGAAGCTTTCTTT. Protein product: CASSLGRGNTEAFF.

Notes on this clone: The junction and the germline gene differ at one end; a read error may be behind it. The chain couples TRBV7-2 to TRBJ2-7, with D possibly being TRBD2 (6 bases). Germline CDR1 and CDR2: SGHTA and FQGNSA. There are 11 residues in the CDR3. CDR3 sequence (DNA): TGTGCCAGCAGCTCGCGGGACCGACTGAACTTC. This codes for CASSSRDRLNF. Variable domain in full (rest from reference TRBV7-2 and TRBJ2-7): GAGVSQSPSNKVTEKGKDVELRCDPISGHTALYWYRQSLGQGLEFLIYFQGNSAPDKSGLPSDRFSAERTGGSVSTLTIQRTQQEDSAVYLCASSSRDRLNFGPGTRLTVT.

The chain uses TRBV30 and TRBJ1-1; D gene ambiguous. The ends were cut back, 3 bases at V and 1 base at J, with 18 bases in the middle. Germline assignment: CDR1 GTSNPN and CDR2 SVGIG (reference sequence). CDR3 length: 16 amino acids. The chain's CDR3 is CAWRPAGRLGNTEAFF. CDR3 DNA: TGTGCCTGGAGGCCGGCAGGACGCCTAGGGAACACTGAAGCTTTCTTT.

The V and J genes are TRBV28 and TRBJ1-3; no clear D gene. The germline V and J ends were trimmed by 10 bases and 7 bases, with 14 bases remaining between them. Germline V gene data show CDR1 as MDHEN and CDR2 as SYDVKM. The CDR3 contains 12 residues. CDR3 coding DNA: TGTGCCACCGGAGCGGCGGCTAACACCATATATTTT. Amino acid sequence: CATGAAANTIYF.

The J gene is TRBJ1-1, the V gene TRBV13; tentatively, D is TRBD1 (5 bases). Germline CDR1 is PRHDT and CDR2 is FYEKMQ (reference sequence). Trimming removed 5 bases at V and 1 base at J, with 20 bases between. This CDR3 comprises 17 residues. CDR3 amino acids: CASSPPSAAGQNTEAFF. CDR3 in DNA: TGTGCCAGCAGCCCGCCCTCGGCGGCGGGGCAGAACACTGAAGCTTTCTTT.

In its sample, this clone was seen once. The rearrangement joins TRBV12-2 to TRBJ1-1. TRBV12-2 is a pseudogene segment. This CDR3 region has 16 residues. The CDR3 DNA is TGTGCAAGTCGCTTAGCCAGCCCCCGCATGAACACTGAAGCTTTCTTT. Amino acid sequence: CASRLASPRMNTEAFF.

The genes are TRBV5-4 and TRBJ2-5; 14 bases map to TRBD2. V trimming: 3 bases; J trimming: 5 bases; junction bases outside the gene matches: 6. The CDR3 is 16 amino acids. Germline CDR1 SGHNT, CDR2 YYREEE (reference sequence). This chain's CDR3 is CASSSGTSGSGETQYF. The DNA of the CDR3 is TGTGCCAGCAGCTCCGGGACTAGCGGGAGCGGGGAGACCCAGTACTTC.